One and the same sample provided the 25 T cell receptor beta chains below, sequenced in a study of T cell responses to AZD1222 COVID-19 vaccine. TCRdb's copy holds only in-frame clones and misses some; the assay was immunoSEQ multiplex PCR. Of some 100,000 clones in the sample, 70% to 90% are singletons; the top ten hold 9.5% to 13%. The sequencing used peripheral blood, collected 28 days after the second AZD1222 dose. The source is an adult who received the AZD1222 COVID-19 vaccine.

This clone was counted a single time. The chain uses TRBV5-6 and TRBJ1-3, with 9 positions matching TRBD1. Germline trimming cut 4 bases from V and 0 bases from J; bases unmatched to any gene: 8. CDR1 and CDR2 (germline): SGHDT, YYEEEE. This CDR3 is 17 amino acids long. CDR3 region: CASSRDRVDFSGNTIYF. CDR3 DNA sequence: TGTGCCAGCAGCCGGGACAGGGTGGACTTCTCTGGAAACACCATATATTTT.

This chain links TRBV3-1 (or the pseudogene TRBV3-2) with TRBJ2-7, with 14 positions matching TRBD2. Trimming removed 0 bases from V and 4 bases from J; junction bases left unmatched: 20. Germline V gene sequence: CDR1 LGHDT, CDR2 YNNKEL (reference sequence). The CDR3 contains 22 residues. The CDR3: CASSQDPHAPPGLAGDSYEQYF. The CDR3 nucleotides are TGTGCCAGCAGCCAAGATCCCCACGCTCCACCGGGACTAGCGGGAGATTCATACGAGCAGTACTTC.

This clone is a singleton in its sample. The V and J genes are TRBV5-4 and TRBJ2-2, with D possibly TRBD2 on 5 matching bases. Trimming cost V 4 bases and J 5 bases, with 12 bases left between them. The CDR3 runs 14 residues. Germline V gene lookup returns CDR1 SGHNT and CDR2 YYREEE (reference sequence). CDR3 in DNA: TGTGCCAGCAGCCGGACCCCGGGGACCGGGGAGCTGTTTTTT. Translated: CASSRTPGTGELFF.

This clone was detected only once. V gene TRBV28 combines with J gene TRBJ1-3; possible D gene TRBD1, 5 bases. This CDR3 has 15 amino acids. The germline V and J ends were trimmed by 3 bases and 0 bases, with 9 bases remaining between them. Per germline, CDR1 MDHEN and CDR2 SYDVKM. CDR3 nucleotide sequence: TGTGCCAGCAGTTTGGGAGGGGCCTCTGGAAACACCATATATTTT. Translated: CASSLGGASGNTIYF.

V is TRBV7-2 and J is TRBJ2-5; D might be TRBD1 (5 bases). Per the germline V gene, CDR1 is SGHTA and CDR2 is FQGNSA. This CDR3 comprises 14 residues. V was shortened by 0 bases and J by 0 bases, with 5 bases between the two germline ends. CDR3 sequence (DNA): TGTGCCAGCAGCTTAGCGACAGACCAAGAGACCCAGTACTTC. This gives the protein CASSLATDQETQYF.

The CDR3 nucleotides read TGTGCCAGCAGCCCCTCTACTAGCGCGGGCGAGCAGTACTTC. The encoded protein is CASSPSTSAGEQYF. The chain combines TRBV11-2 with TRBJ2-7, with 7 bases lining up with TRBD2. Germline CDR1 is SGHAT and CDR2 is FQNNGV. This CDR3 has 14 residues. The V gene end was trimmed by 5 bases and the J gene end by 6 bases; junction bases not matched to a gene: 10.

The chain couples TRBV27 to TRBJ2-5, with D tentatively TRBD1 or TRBD2 (5 bases each). Between the trimmed V and J ends, which lost 5 bases and 1 base, there was a span of 14 bases. Germline values: CDR1 MNHEY, CDR2 SMNVEV (reference sequence). The CDR3 covers 15 residues. The DNA for the CDR3 is TGTGCCAGCAGTCCCTGGGACGGCAGCCAAGAGACCCAGTACTTC. It codes for CASSPWDGSQETQYF.

The genes are TRBV30 and TRBJ2-2; 9 bases map to TRBD2. Germline CDR1 is GTSNPN and CDR2 is SVGIG (reference sequence). The CDR3 is 18 amino acids. J was trimmed by 6 bases and V by 3 bases; bases with no gene match: 17. The CDR3 here is CAWSRTLASGDPPGELFF. For the CDR3, the DNA is TGTGCCTGGAGCCGTACGCTGGCTAGCGGGGACCCCCCCGGGGAGCTGTTTTTT.

The table lists this clone with a few counts. The V call is TRBV5-1, the J call TRBJ2-7, with 7 bases lining up with TRBD1. The ends lost 9 bases at V and 5 bases at J; junction bases unmatched: 14. CDR1 and CDR2 (germline): SGHRS, YFSETQ. The CDR3 length is 14 residues. This CDR3 is CATAEGTATNEQYF. The CDR3 DNA follows: TGCGCCACCGCGGAAGGGACAGCGACCAACGAGCAGTACTTC.

V and J are TRBV7-2 and TRBJ2-5; the match to TRBD1 covers 7 bases. The length of the CDR3 is 14 residues. The germline V gene has CDR1 SGHTA and CDR2 FQGNSA. The V segment lost 1 base and the J segment 5 bases; nucleotides outside the gene matches: 4. In DNA, the CDR3 is TGTGCCAGCAGCTTAGACAGGGGCTTGGAGACCCAGTACTTC. Translated: CASSLDRGLETQYF.

The rearrangement uses TRBV10-1 and TRBJ1-5; TRBD1 is a possible D gene (5 bases). The CDR3 length is 16 residues. V lost 9 bases and J 0 bases, leaving 18 bases between the germline ends. Germline V CDR1 and CDR2: WNHNN, SYGVQD (reference sequence). The CDR3 coding sequence is TGCGCCAGGAAAAAGCGGGGCAGGGATAGCAATCAGCCCCAGCATTTT. It encodes CARKKRGRDSNQPQHF.

The chain joins TRBV6-4 to TRBJ1-1; 8 positions agree with TRBD1. With V trimmed by 6 bases and J by 4 bases, 4 bases remained unmatched. The CDR3 length is 13 residues. Per the germline V gene, CDR1 is MRHNA and CDR2 is SNTAGT. The chain's CDR3 is CASRAQGGTEAFF. CDR3 nucleotides: TGTGCCAGCAGGGCACAGGGGGGCACTGAAGCTTTCTTT.

This clone was recorded at least ten times. V gene TRBV7-8 combines with J gene TRBJ2-7, with 9 bases lining up with TRBD1. Germline V gene lookup returns CDR1 SGHVS and CDR2 FQNEAQ. The CDR3 extends over 15 amino acids. Trimming cost V 1 base and J 7 bases; bases outside gene matches: 8. Here the CDR3 reads CASSLGSGQGGEQYF. The CDR3, as DNA: TGTGCCAGCAGCTTAGGATCGGGACAGGGCGGGGAGCAGTACTTC.

The J gene is TRBJ2-2, the V gene TRBV19, with a tentative D call TRBD1 (5 bases). The germline gives CDR1 LNHDA, CDR2 SQIVND (reference sequence). There are 14 residues in the CDR3. V dropped 5 bases and J dropped 6 bases, with 13 bases sitting between them. CDR3 DNA: TGTGCCAGTAGTCGTGTGGGGCAATCCGGGGAGCTGTTTTTT. It yields the protein CASSRVGQSGELFF. Based on the CDR3 plus reference TRBV19 and TRBJ2-2, the full variable domain is DGGITQSPKYLFRKEGQNVTLSCEQNLNHDAMYWYRQDPGQGLRLIYYSQIVNDFQKGDIAEGYSVSREKKESFPLTVTSAQKNPTAFYLCASSRVGQSGELFFGEGSRLTVL.

The rearrangement joins TRBV7-8 to TRBJ1-2, with D unresolved. The V end lost 3 bases, the J end lost 0 bases, and 14 bases lay between the germline ends. The length of the CDR3 is 16 residues. Germline lookup yields CDR1 SGHVS and CDR2 FQNEAQ. In DNA form, the CDR3 reads TGTGCCAGCAGCTTGGTCGTGCATAGGCCTAACTATGGCTACACCTTC. Residues: CASSLVVHRPNYGYTF.

This chain joins TRBV5-6 and TRBJ2-1; 8 bases map to TRBD2. The CDR3 is 15 residues long. The germline CDR1 and CDR2 sequences are SGHDT and YYEEEE. Trimming cost V 4 bases and J 7 bases; bases outside gene matches: 10. Here the CDR3 reads CASSPGTGGMNEQFF. The DNA of the CDR3 is TGTGCCAGCAGCCCGGGGACGGGGGGGATGAATGAGCAGTTCTTC.

The table lists this clone with a count of one. The chain links TRBV19 to TRBJ1-2; 8 nucleotides agree with TRBD1. The CDR3 length is 15 residues. V trimming: 4 bases; J trimming: 4 bases; junction bases outside the gene matches: 8. In germline, CDR1 is LNHDA, CDR2 SQIVND (reference sequence). As DNA, the CDR3 is TGTGCCAGTAGTACCCAGGGGGCCTGGGGCTATGGCTACACCTTC. Translation: CASSTQGAWGYGYTF.

This chain links TRBV6-7 with TRBJ1-6; no clear D gene. TRBV6-7 is annotated as an ORF whose role is uncertain. The CDR3 loop spans 18 amino acids. V shed 5 bases and J shed 5 bases, with 22 bases lying between them. CDR3 loop: CASSPSEPRAIDNSPLHF. The CDR3 DNA is TGTGCCAGCAGTCCTTCGGAGCCGCGTGCCATAGATAATTCACCCCTCCACTTT.

The genes are TRBV29-1 and TRBJ2-7; D not certain. V was cut by 4 bases and J by 6 bases, with 10 bases left in between. CDR3 length equals 11 residues. CDR1 is SQVTM, CDR2 ANQGSEA, per germline. In DNA form, the CDR3 reads TGCAGCGTTGGGGTAGCCGGCGAGCAGTACTTC. It specifies CSVGVAGEQYF.

The gene calls are TRBV5-1 and TRBJ1-2, with 9 nucleotides matching TRBD1. Germline CDR1 reads SGHRS; CDR2 reads YFSETQ. The trim removed 2 bases at V and 0 bases at J, leaving 2 bases unmatched. This CDR3 contains 15 residues. CDR3 loop: CASSLQGAPNYGYTF. CDR3 bases: TGCGCCAGCAGCTTACAGGGGGCTCCTAACTATGGCTACACCTTC.

This clone was picked up a small number of times. The V call is TRBV25-1, the J call TRBJ1-1, with D hard to call. Looked up from germline, CDR1 is MGHDK and CDR2 is SYGVNS. The V end lost 4 bases, the J end lost 0 bases, and 6 bases lay between the germline ends. The CDR3 is made up of 13 amino acids. The CDR3 sequence: CASSGYLNTEAFF. The CDR3 nucleotides are TGTGCCAGCAGTGGATATCTGAACACTGAAGCTTTCTTT.

The chain uses TRBV3-1 (or the pseudogene TRBV3-2) and TRBJ1-5; weak D call: TRBD1 (5 bases). The CDR3 is 15 residues long. V lost 0 bases and J 3 bases, leaving 9 bases between the germline ends. The germline V gene encodes CDR1 LGHDT and CDR2 YNNKEL (reference sequence). In DNA form, the CDR3 reads TGTGCCAGCAGCCAAGACTGGGGCGTCAATCAGCCCCAGCATTTT. It translates to CASSQDWGVNQPQHF.

This rearrangement joins TRBV19 to TRBJ2-2, with 8 bases aligning to TRBD1. The junction had 4 bases not matched to a gene; V was cut back by 0 bases and J by 4 bases. Germline V CDR1 and CDR2: LNHDA, SQIVND (reference sequence). This CDR3 contains 16 residues. This CDR3 reads CASSIDPDRVTGELFF. For the CDR3, the DNA is TGTGCCAGTAGTATAGATCCGGACAGGGTCACCGGGGAGCTGTTTTTT.

J is TRBJ1-3 and V is TRBV12-3 or TRBV12-4; D ambiguous. The germline V and J ends were trimmed by 2 bases and 8 bases, with 4 bases remaining between them. There are 11 residues in the CDR3. Written as DNA, the CDR3 is TGTGCCAGCAGTTTAAGCTACACCATATATTTT. Its protein product is CASSLSYTIYF.

The V call is TRBV9, the J call TRBJ1-1; D is perhaps TRBD1 (5 bases). From germline, CDR1 is SGDLS and CDR2 YYNGEE. The ends were cut back, 3 bases at V and 0 bases at J, with 12 bases in the middle. The CDR3 is 15 residues long. This CDR3 reads CASSGGRNMNTEAFF. The CDR3 DNA reads TGTGCCAGCAGCGGGGGACGGAACATGAACACTGAAGCTTTCTTT.